The rows below give T cell receptor beta chains drawn from one sample of a study of CXCR3-negative and CXCR3-positive naive CD8 T cells. One entry per CDR3 protein, without DNA, is what TCRdb gives after re-calling the 5' RACE reads. This repertoire includes 70,000 to 100,000 distinct CDR3 sequences. What was sequenced was naive CXCR3- CD8+ T cells from blood. The receptors here all came from a human donor in good health. Some clones in this sample may be carry-over from other donors' samples. Both conserved end residues are part of each CDR3.

>TRBJ2-3|TRBV15
CATSRVAGYTDTQYF
>TRBJ2-5|TRBV28
CASSSTQGLSRQETQYF
>TRBJ2-3|TRBV28
CASSWTGSTDTQYF
>TRBJ2-7|TRBV7-9
CASTLGGGEQYF
>TRBJ2-1|TRBV7-9
CASSLAGSQPEQFF
>TRBJ2-3|TRBV27
CASSSWGGVTDTQYF
>TRBJ2-2|TRBV6-5
CASSPGIAGELFF
>TRBJ2-2|TRBV5-1
CASSLGGLAGSSGGELFF
>TRBJ2-1|TRBV4-3
CASSQRVGGGNEQFF
>TRBJ2-1|TRBV3-1
CASSPSVVRTDDDWTNNEQFF
>TRBJ2-5|TRBV28
CASSGQGVQETQYF
>TRBJ2-7|TRBV7-7
CASSFNPLYEQYF
>TRBJ2-7|TRBV4-3
CASSQEPGQGFNEQYF
>TRBJ2-7|TRBV2
CANIQLAGGRSEQYF
>TRBJ2-5|TRBV4-1
CASSHAGTEETQYF
>TRBJ2-1|TRBV7-9
CASSSLTVYNEQFF